This T cell receptor (beta chain) was sequenced in a study of blood T cell repertoires in COVID-19. The J segment lost 5 bases and the V segment lost 7 bases, leaving 11 bases of the junction unmatched. CDR3 length equals 16 residues. Germline CDR1 is LNHDA and CDR2 is SQIVND (reference sequence). Repertoires were generated with immunoSEQ multiplex PCR, while TCRdb's copy carries only in-frame clones and drops some. The data hold about 210,000 clones, with around 88% observed a single time. The chain recombines TRBV19 with TRBJ1-1, with 12 bases lining up with TRBD1. Sequences were obtained from peripheral blood. The sequence derives from a man aged 50 to 59 with active or convalescent COVID-19. The CDR3 DNA follows: TGTGCCAGTATCTCTACGCCGGGACAGGGGGCGACTGAAGCTTTCTTT. Translating it yields CASISTPGQGATEAFF.